This T cell receptor (beta chain) is drawn from a study of identical twins. The study's findings and limits: Zero-insertion results could be subject to partial confounding by invariant MAIT and iNKT cells. Less excess twin sharing appeared in beta out-of-frame sequences. While abundant cord blood beta clonotypes carried fewer insertions, memory repertoires showed no such pattern.

The CDR3 has 14 amino acids. V lost 3 bases and J lost 1, with 9 bases in between. Germline V gene sequence: CDR1 MDHEN, CDR2 SYDVKM. Every donor was a healthy Caucasian. One entry per CDR3 protein results from TCRdb running MiXCR on the 5' RACE reads. This sample yields 200,000 to 300,000 distinct CDR3 sequences, of which about 11% are seen a single time; less than 12% belongs to the top ten. This clonotype was seen a few times. Its matching antigen is unknown. Material for sequencing was memory T cells sorted from blood. The V call is TRBV28, the J call TRBJ1-2; D possibly corresponds to TRBD1 (6 bases). The TCR sequence derives from a man aged 45-60 years in good health. CDR3 DNA sequence: TGTGCCAGCAGTTTGGGGGCGGATAACTATGGCTACACCTTC. Translating gives CASSLGADNYGYTF.